This TCR beta chain was captured by sequencing in a study of cytomegalovirus exposure and HLA in healthy donors. This CDR3 is built from 15 residues. CDR1 MNHNS and CDR2 SASEGT come from the germline V gene. Trimming pared 2 bases from V and 0 bases from J, leaving 8 bases between. On this clone: As yet, its antigen is unknown.

Vbeta (60) and Jbeta (13) primers were used in the PCR. The repertoire was sequenced with immunoSEQ multiplex PCR; TCRdb's copy has only in-frame clones and lacks some. This sample has about 120,000 clones, with approximately 8.6% found just once. Whole-study findings and limits: There were some public TCRs occurring in many donors, but most TCR sequences were rare. A later analysis reportedly found fewer N-insertions in an Asian-associated ancestry cluster than the roughly 680-donor mean.

The chain recombines TRBV6-1 with TRBJ1-3; D uncertain. The sequence was collected from a woman aged 40 to 55 in good health and CMV-seropositive. Sequencing was performed on PBMCs. CDR3 sequence: CASSEISFSGNTIYF. The CDR3 nucleotides are TGTGCCAGCAGTGAAATCTCTTTCTCTGGAAACACCATATATTTT.